This T cell receptor (beta chain) was identified in a study of Ad26.COV2.S vaccination and SARS-CoV-2 variants. Whole-study context: The Ad26.COV2.S arm of the COV1001 trial was where the donor was placed. Findings and caveats of the study: Those who received vaccine or placebo ended up with similar non-spike TCR breadth. The TCR breadth and depth analyses may have produced an underestimate of total T cell responses.

Clones were read by immunoSEQ multiplex PCR, and TCRdb kept only the in-frame ones, dropping some. The sample includes around 300,000 clones, about 90% seen only once; the top ten take around 5.5%. Comments on this clone: Its antigen remains unknown.

V was pared by 3 bases and J by 1 base, with 10 bases of the junction left unmatched. CDR3 length: 18 residues. The germline V gene encodes CDR1 LGHNA and CDR2 YSLEER. Stated treatment: some 20 received Ad26.COV2.S at low or high dose, single or two shots; about 5 received placebo; per-sample allocation not given. The samples date from day 63 after the first vaccine or placebo injection. An adult of 18-55 years in Boston served as donor. The clonotype comes from a person between 18 and 59 years old who received the Ad26.COV2.S COVID-19 vaccine or a placebo. V gene TRBV4-3 combines with J gene TRBJ2-2; 8 bases fit TRBD1. The sample consisted of peripheral blood, taken in a trial of Ad26.COV2.S vaccine versus placebo. The CDR3 sequence is CASSQDVHGTGNTGELFF. The CDR3, as DNA: TGCGCCAGCAGCCAGGACGTCCACGGGACAGGGAACACCGGGGAGCTGTTTTTT.